Listed here is a single T cell receptor (beta chain). No cognate antigen has been identified for it. Base qualities were left out, and no much larger clone turns up one base away. TCR CDR3 regions were amplified from genomic DNA by multiplex PCR using the deep immunoSEQ assay. Genomic DNA extracted from each cell subset was distributed evenly over all wells of several immunoSEQ 96-well plates, and each plate served as one replicate. For sorted subsets, 200 to 250 ng of genomic DNA, equivalent to 30,000 or so T cell genomes, went into each replicate PCR. Purified libraries were measured with a Qubit 3.0 fluorometer, size-checked on a Bioanalyzer 2100, and measured again with the KAPA Library Quantification kit. Every immunoSEQ 96-well plate was sequenced on a dedicated single-read 150-cycle Illumina NextSeq 550 flow cell. As for the authors' bioinformatics: Because only junctional sequences without quality scores were contained in the immunoSEQ output, filtering matching that applied to full-length reads could not be performed. Sequences were annotated with PyIR, a Python wrapper for IgBLAST v1.9, using IMGT germline references to assign V/J genes and CDR3. Reads were removed for weak V/J assignments (E-value above 1e-6), missing CDR3, stop codons, out-of-frame junctions, or ambiguous translated residues. V3J clonotypes were defined as sequences sharing an identical inferred V gene, J gene, and CDR3 amino acid sequence. Percentage overlap between repertoires was computed as shared unique clonotypes divided by the size of the smaller repertoire. Richness of each repertoire was evaluated using RTK rarefaction, the Chao1 estimator, and Recon v2.1 estimates of unobserved clonotypes. OLGA was used to compute generation probabilities for all TCRbeta clonotypes that the gDNA method yielded from a few donors. This immuneACCESS table, as held by TCRdb, lists in-frame sequences with V and J called but not all clones. Of the missing ones, under half trace to an unresolved V gene in checked studies; the others have no known cause. V, J and clone size reflect that table, while D and trimming were determined from the DNA. The sample table holds about 960,000 clones, of which over 60% were seen once. The ten largest clonotypes hold around 1.4% of the sample.

Healthy HIV-negative adults with no recently reported acute infections or vaccinations were included as donors. Every donor was a Caucasian adult living in Nashville, Tennessee, USA. CD4+ T cells were enriched by magnetic negative selection, after which naive cells were positively selected on CD45RA and the negative fraction was taken as the memory subset. After blood collection by leukapheresis, PBMCs were isolated using Ficoll-Histopaque density gradient centrifugation and then cryopreserved in the vapor phase of liquid nitrogen. Analytical flow cytometry was used to check the purity and quantity of every magnetically sorted T cell population. Genomic DNA was isolated from every sorted fraction and measured by UV absorbance on a Nanodrop 2000c. The sample is drawn from a study of shared clonotypes between healthy human individuals (dated by TCRdb to 2019 to 2021). Regarding the complete study: The cohort comprised two women and a few men aged 18 to 49 years. For each donor, CD4 naive and CD4 memory were each run on three plates, CD8 naive on two plates, and CD8 memory on one plate. To estimate repertoire size and how much clonotypes are shared between individuals, the study performed deep sequencing of blood TCR repertoires from roughly five healthy adults. To increase sequencing depth and limit assay-specific biases, TCR repertoire library preparation and sequencing were carried out by different laboratories using diverse techniques. Leukapheresis yielded between about 0.85 and 10 billion PBMCs per donor.

On the study overall, not on this receptor specifically: Estimated clonotype richness was generally larger for naive than for memory subsets. Based on pairwise subsampling, the degree of clonotype sharing among donors was expected to be affected by sequencing depth. The small number of donors limited the genetic and exposure-history diversity represented. Compared with non-shared clonotypes, the clonotypes found in all four sorted-subset donors had higher generation probabilities. Sampling was limited to blood, and TCR repertoires in tissue likely differ from TCR repertoires in blood. Even with the large sequencing depth, rarefaction of the sorted-subset datasets indicated that sequencing was incomplete. About 4.5% of naive CD4, around 3.6% of naive CD8, around 2.3% of memory CD4, and 0.35% to 0.4% of memory CD8 clonotypes were shared across four donors.

CDR1 and CDR2 (MDHEN, SYDVKM) derive from the germline V gene. From cysteine to phenylalanine, the CDR3 is 12 amino acids long. Only the CDR3 part of the read is kept: 36 bases, read in frame from the first base. The germline ends are 10 bases apart after V is trimmed by 4 bases and J by 7 bases. The receptor was isolated from a man in his late teens or twenties in good health. The chain couples TRBV28 to TRBJ1-1; the D segment cannot be called with confidence. Source material: memory CD4+ T cells sorted from blood. The sample's cell subset or site label, in plain terms: CD45RA-negative fraction. The nucleotide sequence reads as follows: TGTGCCAGCAGTTCCCTTGGGGATGAAGCTTTCTTT. Its protein reads: CASSSLGDEAFF.